This is a list of T cell receptor beta chains from one sample in a study of shared clonotypes between healthy human individuals. The table came from immunoSEQ multiplex PCR; TCRdb's copy has only in-frame clones and leaves some out. The sample consists of roughly 500,000 clones, more than 75% of them appearing once. Sequencing was performed on PBMCs. The receptor source for this set is a woman aged 40-49 years in good health. Some clones in this sample may be carry-over from other donors' samples. Each CDR3 is given with its conserved first and last residue. A D gene is named only where the DNA matches it firmly. Clone size is stated in some rows and not others, as once, few, many or a class when expanded.

D gene | clone size | J gene | V gene | CDR3 protein | CDR3 DNA
- | - | TRBJ2-3 | TRBV2 | CASSEQGGYAPTDTQYF | TGTGCCAGCAGTGAACAGGGGGGTTATGCGCCCACAGATACGCAGTATTTT
- | - | TRBJ1-4 | TRBV29-1 | CSVSEGGTNEKLFF | TGCAGCGTTTCAGAGGGAGGAACTAATGAAAAACTGTTTTTT
- | - | TRBJ2-3 | TRBV7-3 | CASSAKGARSTDTQYF | TGTGCCAGCAGCGCAAAGGGCGCCAGAAGCACAGATACGCAGTATTTT
- | - | TRBJ2-1 | TRBV5-6 | CASSFPDSSYNEQFF | TGTGCCAGCAGCTTCCCGGATAGCTCCTACAATGAGCAGTTCTTC
TRBD1 | - | TRBJ2-5 | TRBV10-2 | CASRSGTGNKRTQYF | TGCGCCAGCAGATCCGGGACAGGCAACAAGAGAACCCAGTACTTC
TRBD1 | - | TRBJ1-1 | TRBV4-1 | CASSQVNFRDRDPYTEAFF | TGCGCCAGCAGCCAAGTAAACTTCCGGGACAGGGATCCTTACACTGAAGCTTTCTTT
- | - | TRBJ1-1 | TRBV19 | CASSIGLGRLNTEAFF | TGTGCCAGTAGTATTGGGTTGGGACGGTTGAACACTGAAGCTTTCTTT
TRBD2 | once | TRBJ2-3 | TRBV29-1 | CSAVAGVSDTQYF | TGCAGCGCTGTAGCGGGAGTTTCGGATACGCAGTATTTT
TRBD2 | once | TRBJ2-7 | TRBV7-2 | CASSTGLAGRHEQYF | TGTGCCAGCAGCACTGGACTAGCGGGACGTCACGAGCAGTACTTC
TRBD1 | - | TRBJ1-2 | TRBV7-9 | CASSLAGGGGSYGYTF | TGTGCCAGCAGCTTAGCGGGAGGGGGCGGAAGCTATGGCTACACCTTC
- | - | TRBJ2-1 | TRBV7-9 | CASSFSPVAPRENEQFF | TGTGCCAGCAGTTTTTCCCCCGTAGCGCCACGAGAAAATGAGCAGTTCTTC
- | - | TRBJ1-5 | TRBV2 | CASSVGGGPQHF | TGTGCCAGCAGTGTGGGAGGGGGGCCCCAGCATTTT
TRBD2 | - | TRBJ2-3 | TRBV5-1 | CASSLSLAASTDTQYF | TGCGCCAGCAGCTTGTCACTAGCGGCCAGCACAGATACGCAGTATTTT